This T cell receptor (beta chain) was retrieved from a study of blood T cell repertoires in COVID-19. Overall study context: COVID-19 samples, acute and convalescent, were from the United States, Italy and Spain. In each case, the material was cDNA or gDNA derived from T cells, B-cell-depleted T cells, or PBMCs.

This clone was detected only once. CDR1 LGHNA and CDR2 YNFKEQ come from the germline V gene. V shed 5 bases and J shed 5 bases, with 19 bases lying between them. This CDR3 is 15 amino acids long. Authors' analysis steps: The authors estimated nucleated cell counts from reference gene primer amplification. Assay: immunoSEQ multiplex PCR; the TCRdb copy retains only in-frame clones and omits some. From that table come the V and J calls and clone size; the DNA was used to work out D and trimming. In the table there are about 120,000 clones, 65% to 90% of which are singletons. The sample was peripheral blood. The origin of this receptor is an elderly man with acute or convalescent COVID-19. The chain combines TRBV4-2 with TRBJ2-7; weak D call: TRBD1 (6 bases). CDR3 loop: CASSNLFGQGNEQYF. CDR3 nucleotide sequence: TGTGCCAGCAGCAACTTGTTTGGTCAGGGGAACGAGCAGTACTTC.